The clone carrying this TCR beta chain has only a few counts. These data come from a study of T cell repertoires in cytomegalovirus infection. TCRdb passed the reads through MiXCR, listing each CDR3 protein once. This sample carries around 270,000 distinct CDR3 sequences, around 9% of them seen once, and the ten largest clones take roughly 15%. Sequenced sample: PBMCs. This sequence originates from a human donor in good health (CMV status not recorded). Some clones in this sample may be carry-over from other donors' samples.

Here the CDR3 reads CASSFAAGQNNEQFF. CDR3 bases: TGCGCCAGCAGCTTTGCGGCGGGGCAGAACAATGAGCAGTTCTTC. The V call is TRBV5-1, the J call TRBJ2-1; a possible D gene is TRBD2 (6 bases). CDR1 and CDR2 (germline): SGHRS, YFSETQ. Trimming took 2 bases from V and 5 from J, leaving 14 bases between them. CDR3 length: 15 residues.